These 14 T cell receptor beta chains share one sample of origin, sequenced in a study of blood T cell repertoires in COVID-19. Generated by immunoSEQ multiplex PCR, the TCRdb table keeps only in-frame clones and is missing some. The table lists fewer than 250,000 clones, about 91% of them singletons. The specimen was peripheral blood. The receptors shown here come from a man aged 25-45 years with acute or convalescent COVID-19.

The chain has TRBV5-1 and TRBJ2-5, with 9 bases that match TRBD2. This CDR3 contains 17 residues. J gave up 1 base and V 4 bases, and 11 bases lay outside the gene matches. Germline CDR1 SGHRS, CDR2 YFSETQ. The CDR3 sequence: CASSPTSTTSGQETQYF. CDR3 in DNA: TGCGCCAGCAGCCCGACAAGTACGACTAGCGGCCAAGAGACCCAGTACTTC.

This chain links TRBV30 with TRBJ2-5; 11 bases map to TRBD1. Germline loops: CDR1 GTSNPN, CDR2 SVGIG (reference sequence). This CDR3 has 17 residues. With 3 bases clipped from V and 5 bases from J, the junction kept 14 bases outside the gene matches. The DNA for the CDR3 is TGTGCCTGGAGCACCATACGGACAGGGGGCGTGGTGGAGACCCAGTACTTC. The encoded protein is CAWSTIRTGGVVETQYF.

The chain recombines TRBV5-4 with TRBJ1-2; D ambiguous. There are 12 residues in the CDR3. CDR1 and CDR2 (germline): SGHNT, YYREEE (reference sequence). V lost 0 bases, J lost 8 bases, and 8 bases lay in between. CDR3 in amino acids: CASSLGAGGYTF. In nucleotides, the CDR3 is TGTGCCAGCAGCTTGGGGGCTGGCGGCTACACCTTC.

The rearrangement links TRBV7-2 to TRBJ1-5; a weak D match, TRBD1 (5 bases). Trimming cost V 6 bases and J 0 bases, with 12 bases left between them. Germline assignment: CDR1 SGHTA and CDR2 FQGNSA. The CDR3 has 15 amino acids. CDR3 amino acids: CASRLEGYSNQPQHF. The CDR3 region has the DNA TGTGCCAGCAGATTGGAGGGGTATAGCAATCAGCCCCAGCATTTT. Using reference TRBV7-2 and TRBJ1-5 for the parts outside the CDR3, the full variable domain is GAGVSQSPSNKVTEKGKDVELRCDPISGHTALYWYRQSLGQGLEFLIYFQGNSAPDKSGLPSDRFSAERTGGSVSTLTIQRTQQEDSAVYLCASRLEGYSNQPQHFGDGTRLSIL.

J is TRBJ1-2 and V is TRBV5-5, with TRBD1 identical over 8 bases. The V gene's germline CDR1 is SGHKS and CDR2 YYEKEE (reference sequence). This CDR3 region has 15 residues. Trimming at V came to 4 bases and at J to 4 bases, leaving 9 bases not matched to a gene. The CDR3 is CASSKGTGDIYGYTF. In nucleotides, the CDR3 is TGTGCCAGCAGCAAGGGGACAGGAGATATCTATGGCTACACCTTC.

The genes are TRBV27 and TRBJ1-6, with TRBD1 matching over 8 bases. The CDR3 contains 19 residues. V was clipped by 5 bases and J by 0 bases; unmatched bases: 12. Germline assignment: CDR1 MNHEY and CDR2 SMNVEV (reference sequence). CDR3 DNA: TGTGCCAGCAGTAGACAGGGGCTACCCCTTAGCTCCTATAATTCACCCCTCCACTTT. This encodes CASSRQGLPLSSYNSPLHF.

The chain's CDR3 is CASSHYNRDSYNEQFF. The DNA of the CDR3 is TGCGCCAGCAGCCACTATAACAGGGACTCCTACAATGAGCAGTTCTTC. This chain links TRBV4-1 with TRBJ2-1; D possibly corresponds to TRBD1 (6 bases). CDR1 is MGHRA, CDR2 YSYEKL, per germline. The V and J ends lost 3 bases and 0 bases respectively, with 12 bases between them. This CDR3 is built from 16 residues.

The rearrangement links TRBV15 to TRBJ2-7; D ambiguous. CDR3 length: 13 amino acids. Trimming shortened V by 0 bases and J by 4 bases, and 7 bases separated the two germline ends. Per the germline V gene, CDR1 is LNHNV and CDR2 is YYDKDF (reference sequence). This CDR3 reads CATSRDLGYEQYF. The CDR3 DNA reads TGTGCCACCAGCAGAGATCTCGGGTACGAGCAGTACTTC.

This chain links TRBV9 with TRBJ2-1; no clear D gene. CDR3 length: 16 residues. Per germline, CDR1 SGDLS and CDR2 YYNGEE. Trimming removed 0 bases from V and 4 bases from J, with 14 bases in between. The CDR3 nucleotides read TGTGCCAGCAGCGTAGGTCACAGCACACCTTACAATGAGCAGTTCTTC. This encodes CASSVGHSTPYNEQFF.

This clone was detected only once. The rearrangement joins TRBV3-1 (or the pseudogene TRBV3-2) to TRBJ2-5; 9 nucleotides agree with TRBD2. Germline V gene sequence: CDR1 LGHDT, CDR2 YNNKEL (reference sequence). Germline trimming cut 1 base from V and 4 bases from J; bases unmatched to any gene: 4. The CDR3 has 15 residues. CDR3 sequence reads: CASSQGKLAGETQYF. CDR3 nucleotide sequence: TGTGCCAGCAGCCAAGGTAAACTAGCGGGAGAGACCCAGTACTTC.

This clone has only a few counts. The genes are TRBV9 and TRBJ1-3; weak D call: TRBD1 (6 bases). The V gene's germline CDR1 is SGDLS and CDR2 YYNGEE. V lost 4 bases to trimming and J lost 4 bases, with 21 bases between them. The CDR3 runs 17 residues. This CDR3 reads CASSRNVGGRSGNTIYF. Written as DNA, the CDR3 is TGTGCCAGCAGCCGCAATGTCGGGGGGCGCTCCGGAAACACCATATATTTT.

The gene calls are TRBV19 and TRBJ1-2; 8 bases align to TRBD1. The V segment lost 4 bases and the J segment 7 bases; nucleotides outside the gene matches: 8. This CDR3 region has 14 residues. The germline V gene has CDR1 LNHDA and CDR2 SQIVND (reference sequence). Written as DNA, the CDR3 is TGTGCCAGTAGTACTACAGGGGGAGTTCTTGGCTACACCTTC. Translated, it gives CASSTTGGVLGYTF.

V and J are TRBV7-9 and TRBJ2-4, with 7 bases fitting TRBD2. The CDR3 loop spans 16 amino acids. The germline V gene has CDR1 SEHNR and CDR2 FQNEAQ (reference sequence). V lost 2 bases to trimming and J lost 5 bases; unmatched junction nucleotides: 9. CDR3 nucleotides: TGTGCCAGCAGCTTAAGTCTAGCGGTAGCGGAAAACATTCAGTACTTC. Translated: CASSLSLAVAENIQYF.

This clone appeared a single time. This chain uses TRBV11-2 with TRBJ1-1; 8 bases fit TRBD1. CDR3 size: 18 residues. Germline V lookup: CDR1 SGHAT, CDR2 FQNNGV. The V gene end was trimmed by 3 bases and the J gene end by 1 base; junction bases not matched to a gene: 13. The CDR3 loop reads CASSFMAYAGTGNTEAFF. The DNA of the CDR3 is TGTGCCAGCAGCTTTATGGCGTACGCCGGGACAGGGAACACTGAAGCTTTCTTT.